This T cell receptor beta chain originates from a study of T-cell memory formation after mild COVID-19. Notes on the study in general: A second wave expanding day 15 to 37 was CD4+-biased; contracting clones were balanced. That cross-reactive memory joined was suggested by some responding clones appearing in pre-infection memory. Mainly CM and EM harbored the contracting CD4+ clones; mainly EMRA harbored the CD8+ ones.

For this clonotype: Its target is unknown.

The CDR3 spans 15 residues. Germline V CDR1 and CDR2: SEHNR, FQNEAQ (reference sequence). Trimming shortened V by 4 bases and J by 0 bases, and 13 bases separated the two germline ends. Using constant-segment primers, 5'RACE produced TCR alpha and TCR beta cDNA libraries carrying sample barcodes and UMIs. TCRdb independently ran MiXCR on the 5' RACE reads; one entry per CDR3 protein. The sample holds around 310,000 distinct CDR3 sequences, around an eighth seen once. This TCR was sampled from a young man who had mild COVID-19 (a few samples of this study predate the infection). Cell type and time point are not known. The source material was PBMCs or a T cell subset sorted from them (not recorded which). The rearrangement uses TRBV7-9 and TRBJ2-7; weak D call: TRBD2 (6 bases). The CDR3 loop reads CASSSNGGLSYEQYF. The CDR3 DNA reads TGTGCCAGCAGCTCGAACGGGGGTCTCTCCTACGAGCAGTACTTC.